The 14 T cell receptor beta chains below all came from one sample that was sequenced in a study of blood T cell repertoires in COVID-19 (TCRdb year 2020). Receptor libraries were prepared by the immunoSEQ multiplex PCR assay. Entries here come from immuneACCESS through TCRdb and include only in-frame sequences with V and J called. Some clones fail to appear in such tables; in the studies checked, an unresolved V gene covers under half of the shortfall, and the cause of the remainder is unknown. For this sample there are roughly 250,000 clones; around 83% appear just once. The leading ten clones occupy less than 8% of the sample. The specimen sequenced was peripheral blood. Receptors originate from a woman aged 45-65 years with acute or convalescent COVID-19.

V usage is TRBV30 and J usage is TRBJ1-5; possibly TRBD1 for D (6 bases). CDR3 length: 13 amino acids. Germline CDR1 reads GTSNPN; CDR2 reads SVGIG (reference sequence). The V gene lost 2 bases and the J gene lost 5 bases, with 10 bases spanning the gap. The CDR3 region is CAWSLAGDQPQHF. CDR3 nucleotides: TGTGCCTGGAGTTTGGCAGGGGATCAGCCCCAGCATTTT. Full variable domain (remainder filled in from reference TRBV30 and TRBJ1-5): SQTIHQWPATLVQPVGSPLSLECTVEGTSNPNLYWYRQAAGRGLQLLFYSVGIGQISSEVPQNLSASRPQDRQFILSSKKLLLSDSGFYLCAWSLAGDQPQHFGDGTRLSIL.

This clone showed up just a few times. V gene TRBV28 combines with J gene TRBJ1-2, with D tentatively TRBD1 (6 bases). In germline, CDR1 is MDHEN, CDR2 SYDVKM. The CDR3 contains 16 residues. V gave up 4 bases and J gave up 2 bases, with 17 bases separating them. In DNA form, the CDR3 reads TGTGCCAGCAGTTACTACCTACTGAGGGGGAACTATGGCTACACCTTC. This translates into CASSYYLLRGNYGYTF.

The genes are TRBV19 and TRBJ1-5; a weak D match, TRBD1 (5 bases). Germline CDR1 LNHDA, CDR2 SQIVND (reference sequence). Trimming left V 7 bases short and J 1 base short, with 14 bases between. The length of the CDR3 is 15 residues. CDR3 nucleotide sequence: TGTGCCAGTACCGAGGGCGGGGGAAGCAATCAGCCCCAGCATTTT. Translating it yields CASTEGGGSNQPQHF. The whole variable domain, filled in from reference TRBV19 and TRBJ1-5, reads DGGITQSPKYLFRKEGQNVTLSCEQNLNHDAMYWYRQDPGQGLRLIYYSQIVNDFQKGDIAEGYSVSREKKESFPLTVTSAQKNPTAFYLCASTEGGGSNQPQHFGDGTRLSIL.

The chain employs TRBV28 and TRBJ2-5, with 10 bases aligning to TRBD1. The V gene's germline CDR1 is MDHEN and CDR2 SYDVKM. The CDR3 extends over 15 amino acids. V trimming: 3 bases; J trimming: 5 bases; junction bases outside the gene matches: 6. CDR3 residues: CASSFGQGEGETQYF. The CDR3 coding sequence is TGTGCCAGCAGTTTTGGACAGGGGGAGGGGGAGACCCAGTACTTC. Combining the CDR3 with reference TRBV28 and TRBJ2-5 gives the whole variable domain DVKVTQSSRYLVKRTGEKVFLECVQDMDHENMFWYRQDPGLGLRLIYFSYDVKMKEKGDIPEGYSVSREKKERFSLILESASTNQTSMYLCASSFGQGEGETQYFGPGTRLLVL.

J is TRBJ2-7 and V is TRBV24-1, with TRBD2 matching 11 bases. J lost 2 bases, V lost 5 bases, and 4 bases had no gene match. Germline CDR1 KGHDR, CDR2 SFDVKD. The CDR3 has 15 residues. The CDR3 bases are TGTGCCACCAGTGCCGGGACTAGCGGTACCTACGAGCAGTACTTC. Translating gives CATSAGTSGTYEQYF.

Points on this clone: Mismatch with germline at one junction end may stem from a read error. The gene calls are TRBV7-7 and TRBJ2-5; 10 bases line up with TRBD2. The CDR3 is 16 amino acids. Per germline, CDR1 SSHAT and CDR2 FNYEAQ (reference sequence). In DNA, the CDR3 is TGTGCTAGCAGCTTACGTCGACTAGCGGGCGAAGAGACCCAGTACTTC. Translation gives CASSLRRLAGEETQYF.

V gene TRBV7-2 combines with J gene TRBJ2-6, with D possibly matching TRBD1 (5 bases). Germline loops: CDR1 SGHTA, CDR2 FQGNSA. The CDR3 sequence is 17 residues long. V gave up 5 bases and J gave up 2 bases, with 16 bases separating them. CDR3: CASSQSPGLAGANVLTF. CDR3 nucleotide sequence: TGTGCCAGCAGCCAGAGCCCAGGGCTGGCTGGGGCCAACGTCCTGACTTTC.

This chain uses TRBV5-4 with TRBJ1-1; D gene unclear. CDR3 length equals 13 residues. Looked up from germline, CDR1 is SGHNT and CDR2 is YYREEE (reference sequence). Trimming removed 0 bases from V and 4 bases from J, with 7 bases in between. The DNA for the CDR3 is TGTGCCAGCAGCTTGGATGTTAGCACTGAAGCTTTCTTT. Translation: CASSLDVSTEAFF.

The chain's CDR3 is CASSPTGGGRSPLHF. DNA of the CDR3: TGCGCCAGCAGCCCCACAGGGGGAGGACGGTCACCCCTCCACTTT. The chain uses TRBV5-1 and TRBJ1-6; TRBD1 matches at 8 bases. Losses at the gene ends were 4 bases for V and 10 bases for J; bases not matched to a gene: 10. This CDR3 comprises 15 residues. The germline gives CDR1 SGHRS, CDR2 YFSETQ.

This clone was observed once. The rearrangement joins TRBV18 to TRBJ2-1, with D tentatively TRBD2 (6 bases). This CDR3 region has 16 residues. CDR1 is KGHSH and CDR2 is LQKENI in the germline V gene. Trimming stripped 3 bases from V and 5 bases from J, with 17 bases between. The CDR3 region is CASSPTVAGTHNEQFF. CDR3 coding DNA: TGTGCCAGCTCACCCACCGTGGCGGGGACTCACAATGAGCAGTTCTTC.

This clone was counted once. Other nucleotide sequences in the sample specify the same CDR3. This chain connects TRBV27 to TRBJ1-5, with 7 positions matching TRBD1. Germline V CDR1 and CDR2: MNHEY, SMNVEV (reference sequence). V gave up 4 bases and J gave up 1 base; unmatched junction bases: 1. The CDR3 covers 14 residues. CDR3 region: CASSSRGSNQPQHF. DNA for the CDR3: TGTGCCAGCAGTTCCAGGGGGAGCAATCAGCCCCAGCATTTT.

The gene calls are TRBV5-1 and TRBJ2-1; possible D gene TRBD1, 5 bases. This CDR3 spans 12 amino acids. The V end was cut by 5 bases, the J end by 10 bases, with 13 bases between. Germline V gives CDR1 SGHRS, CDR2 YFSETQ. In nucleotides, the CDR3 is TGCGCCAGCAGTTTCGGACGGACAGAGCAGTTCTTC. It translates to CASSFGRTEQFF.

The chain links TRBV7-9 to TRBJ1-6; D is undetermined. Germline CDR1 and CDR2: SEHNR and FQNEAQ (reference sequence). The length of the CDR3 is 13 residues. Trimming removed 5 bases from V and 8 bases from J, with 10 bases in between. The CDR3 reads CASSPGRDSPLHF. CDR3 in DNA: TGTGCCAGCAGCCCCGGTCGGGATTCACCCCTCCACTTT.

The CDR3 protein is CATSRDNRAGELFF. The CDR3 DNA reads as TGTGCCACCAGCAGAGATAACAGGGCCGGGGAGCTGTTTTTT. The chain employs TRBV15 and TRBJ2-2; TRBD1 might be the D (6 bases). The CDR3 length is 14 residues. The germline V gene has CDR1 LNHNV and CDR2 YYDKDF (reference sequence). Trimming removed 0 bases from V and 6 bases from J, with 8 bases in between.